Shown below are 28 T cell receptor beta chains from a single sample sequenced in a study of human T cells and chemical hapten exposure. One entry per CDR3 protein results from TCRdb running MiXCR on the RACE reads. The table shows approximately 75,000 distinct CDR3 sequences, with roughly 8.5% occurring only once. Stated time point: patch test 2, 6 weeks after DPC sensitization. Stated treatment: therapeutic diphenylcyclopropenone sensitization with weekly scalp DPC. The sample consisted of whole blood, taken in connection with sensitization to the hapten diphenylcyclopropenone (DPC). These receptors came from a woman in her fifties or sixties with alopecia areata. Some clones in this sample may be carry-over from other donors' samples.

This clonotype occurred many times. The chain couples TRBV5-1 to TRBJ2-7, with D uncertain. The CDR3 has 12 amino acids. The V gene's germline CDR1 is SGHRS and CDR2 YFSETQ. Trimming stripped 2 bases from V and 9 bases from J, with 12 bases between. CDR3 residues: CASSFYVSRQYF. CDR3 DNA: TGCGCCAGCAGCTTCTACGTATCCCGGCAGTACTTC.

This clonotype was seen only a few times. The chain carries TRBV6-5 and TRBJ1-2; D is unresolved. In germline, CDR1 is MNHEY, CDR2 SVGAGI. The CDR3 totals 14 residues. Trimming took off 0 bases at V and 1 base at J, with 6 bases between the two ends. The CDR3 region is CASSYSARNYGYTF. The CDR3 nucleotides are TGTGCCAGCAGTTACTCTGCGCGTAACTATGGCTACACCTTC.

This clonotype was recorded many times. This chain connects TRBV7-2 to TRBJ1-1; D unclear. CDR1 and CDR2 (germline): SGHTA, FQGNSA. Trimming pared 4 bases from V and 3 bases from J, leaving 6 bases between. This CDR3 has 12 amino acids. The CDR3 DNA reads TGTGCCAGCAGCTCGGGCCACACTGAAGCTTTCTTT. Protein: CASSSGHTEAFF.

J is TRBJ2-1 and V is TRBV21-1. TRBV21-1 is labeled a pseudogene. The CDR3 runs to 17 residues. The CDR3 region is CASSKERDNAYRDEQFF. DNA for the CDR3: TGTGCCAGCAGCAAAGAAAGGGATAACGCTTATAGGGATGAGCAGTTCTTC.

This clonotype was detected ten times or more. Written as DNA, the CDR3 is TGTGCCAGCAGCAATACCCCCCTGGGACAATCCTACGAGCAGTACTTC. This sequence encodes CASSNTPLGQSYEQYF. The V call is TRBV21-1, the J call TRBJ2-7; the D call in the table, TRBD1, was not verified against the DNA. TRBV21-1 is termed a pseudogene. The length of the CDR3 is 16 residues.

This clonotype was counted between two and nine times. CDR3: CASSLTGGNSPLHF. CDR3 DNA sequence: TGTGCCAGCAGCTTAACAGGGGGCAATTCACCCCTCCACTTT. The chain carries TRBV5-4 and TRBJ1-6; 9 positions agree with TRBD1. This CDR3 has 14 amino acids. The V gene end was trimmed by 2 bases and the J gene end by 7 bases; junction bases not matched to a gene: 1. Germline-derived CDR1 and CDR2 are SGHNT and YYREEE (reference sequence).

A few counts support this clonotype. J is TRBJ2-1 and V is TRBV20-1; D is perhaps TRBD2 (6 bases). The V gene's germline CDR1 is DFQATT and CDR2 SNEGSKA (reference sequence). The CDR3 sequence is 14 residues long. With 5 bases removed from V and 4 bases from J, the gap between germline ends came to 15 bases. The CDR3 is CSAYRLVQYNEQFF. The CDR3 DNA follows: TGCAGTGCTTATCGACTAGTACAATACAATGAGCAGTTCTTC.

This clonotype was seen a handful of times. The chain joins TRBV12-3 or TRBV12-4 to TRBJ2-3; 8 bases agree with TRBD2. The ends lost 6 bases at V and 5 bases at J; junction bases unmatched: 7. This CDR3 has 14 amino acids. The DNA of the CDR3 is TGTGCCAGCAGCCCCGTGGCGGGGGGAGATACGCAGTATTTT. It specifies CASSPVAGGDTQYF.

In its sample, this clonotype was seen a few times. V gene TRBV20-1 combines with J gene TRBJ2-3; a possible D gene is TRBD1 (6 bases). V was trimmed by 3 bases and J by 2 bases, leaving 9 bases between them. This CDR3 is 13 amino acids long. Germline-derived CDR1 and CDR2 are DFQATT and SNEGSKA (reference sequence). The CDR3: CSARDRLTDTQYF. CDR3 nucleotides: TGCAGTGCTAGGGACAGACTCACAGATACGCAGTATTTT.

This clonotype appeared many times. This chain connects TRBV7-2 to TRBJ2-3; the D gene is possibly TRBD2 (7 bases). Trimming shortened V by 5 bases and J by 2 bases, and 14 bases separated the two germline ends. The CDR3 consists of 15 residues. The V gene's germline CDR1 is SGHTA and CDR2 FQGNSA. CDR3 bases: TGTGCCAGCAGCCCCCAGGGGACTACCACAGATACGCAGTATTTT. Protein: CASSPQGTTTDTQYF.

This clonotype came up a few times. The CDR3 DNA reads as TGTGCCAGCAGTGAATCAAGGGGGCACGAGCAGTACTTC. Translating it yields CASSESRGHEQYF. V gene TRBV2 combines with J gene TRBJ2-7; 7 bases agree with TRBD1. Germline V gene data show CDR1 as SNHLY and CDR2 as FYNNEI. Trimming removed 2 bases from V and 5 bases from J; junction bases left unmatched: 3. The CDR3 length is 13 residues.

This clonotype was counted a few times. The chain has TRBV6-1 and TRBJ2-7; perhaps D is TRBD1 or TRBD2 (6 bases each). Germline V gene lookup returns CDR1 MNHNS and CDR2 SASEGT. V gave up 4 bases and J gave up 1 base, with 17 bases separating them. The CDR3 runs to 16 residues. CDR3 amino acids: CASSAGQRGASYEQYF. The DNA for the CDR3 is TGTGCCAGCAGTGCTGGACAGAGGGGGGCTTCCTACGAGCAGTACTTC.

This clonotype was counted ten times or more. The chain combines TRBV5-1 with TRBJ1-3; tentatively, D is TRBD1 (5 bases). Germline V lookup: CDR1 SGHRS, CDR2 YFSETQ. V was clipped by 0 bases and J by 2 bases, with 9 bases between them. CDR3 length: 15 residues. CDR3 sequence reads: CASSLDGGTGNTIYF. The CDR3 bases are TGCGCCAGCAGCTTGGACGGGGGAACTGGAAACACCATATATTTT.

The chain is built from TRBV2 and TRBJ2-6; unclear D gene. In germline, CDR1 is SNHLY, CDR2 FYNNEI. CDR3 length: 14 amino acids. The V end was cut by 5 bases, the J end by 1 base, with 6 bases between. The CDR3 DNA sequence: TGTGCCAGCAGTCAGGAGTCTGGGGCCAACGTCCTGACTTTC. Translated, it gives CASSQESGANVLTF.

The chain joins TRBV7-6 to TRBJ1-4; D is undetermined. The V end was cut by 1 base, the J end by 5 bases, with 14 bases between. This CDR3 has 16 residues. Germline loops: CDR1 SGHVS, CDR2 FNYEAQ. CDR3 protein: CASSLGFGFGNEKLFF. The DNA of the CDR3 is TGTGCCAGCAGCTTAGGGTTTGGGTTCGGCAATGAAAAACTGTTTTTT. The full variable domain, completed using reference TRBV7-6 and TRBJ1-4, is GAGVSQSPRYKVTKRGQDVALRCDPISGHVSLYWYRQALGQGPEFLTYFNYEAQQDKSGLPNDRFSAERPEGSISTLTIQRTEQRDSAMYRCASSLGFGFGNEKLFFGSGTQLSVL.

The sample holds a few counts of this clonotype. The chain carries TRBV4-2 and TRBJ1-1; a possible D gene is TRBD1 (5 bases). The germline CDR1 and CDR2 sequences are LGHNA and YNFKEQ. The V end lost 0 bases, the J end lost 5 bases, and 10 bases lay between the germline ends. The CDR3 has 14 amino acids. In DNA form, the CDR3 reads TGTGCCAGCAGCCAAGACGCAGGGTTGACTGAAGCTTTCTTT. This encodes CASSQDAGLTEAFF.

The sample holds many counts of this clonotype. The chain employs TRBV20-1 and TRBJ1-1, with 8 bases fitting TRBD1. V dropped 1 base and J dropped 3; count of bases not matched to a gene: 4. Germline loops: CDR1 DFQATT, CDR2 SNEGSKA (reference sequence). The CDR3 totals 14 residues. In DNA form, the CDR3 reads TGCAGTGCTAGAGGCTCAGGGGGCTACACTGAAGCTTTCTTT. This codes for CSARGSGGYTEAFF.

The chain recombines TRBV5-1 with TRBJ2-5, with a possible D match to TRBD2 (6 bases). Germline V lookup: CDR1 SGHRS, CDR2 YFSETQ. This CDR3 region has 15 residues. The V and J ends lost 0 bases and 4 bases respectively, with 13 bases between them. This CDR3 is CASSLAGDQAETQYF. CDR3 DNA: TGCGCCAGCAGCTTGGCGGGGGATCAGGCAGAGACCCAGTACTTC.

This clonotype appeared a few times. The CDR3 protein is CASSPPTGTYEQYF. The CDR3, as DNA: TGTGCCAGCAGCCCGCCGACAGGGACCTACGAGCAGTACTTC. This rearrangement joins TRBV7-9 to TRBJ2-7, with TRBD1 identical over 7 bases. In germline, CDR1 is SEHNR, CDR2 FQNEAQ (reference sequence). V lost 5 bases to trimming and J lost 2 bases; unmatched junction nucleotides: 6. The CDR3 contains 14 residues.

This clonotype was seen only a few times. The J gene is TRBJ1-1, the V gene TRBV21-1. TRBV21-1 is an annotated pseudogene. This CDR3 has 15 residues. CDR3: CASSSSEGSDTEAFF. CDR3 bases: TGTGCCAGCAGCTCCTCGGAGGGGTCGGACACTGAAGCTTTCTTT.

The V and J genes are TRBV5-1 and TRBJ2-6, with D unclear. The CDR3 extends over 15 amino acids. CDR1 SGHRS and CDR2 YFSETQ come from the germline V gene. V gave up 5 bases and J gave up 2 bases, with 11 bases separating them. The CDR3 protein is CASSPQVAGANVLTF. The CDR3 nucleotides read TGCGCCAGCAGTCCTCAGGTAGCTGGGGCCAACGTCCTGACTTTC.

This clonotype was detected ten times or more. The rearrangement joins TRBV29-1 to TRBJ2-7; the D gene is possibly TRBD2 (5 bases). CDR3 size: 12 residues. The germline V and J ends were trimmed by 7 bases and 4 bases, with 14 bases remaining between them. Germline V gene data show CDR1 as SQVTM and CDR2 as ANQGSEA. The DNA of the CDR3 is TGCAGCGCCGTACTGGGAGCATACGAGCAGTACTTC. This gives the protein CSAVLGAYEQYF.

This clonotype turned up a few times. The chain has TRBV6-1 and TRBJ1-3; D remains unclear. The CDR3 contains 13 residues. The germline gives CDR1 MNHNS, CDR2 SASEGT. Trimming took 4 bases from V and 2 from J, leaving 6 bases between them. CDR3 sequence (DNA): TGTGCCAGCAGTGGGACCCCTGGAAACACCATATATTTT. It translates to CASSGTPGNTIYF.

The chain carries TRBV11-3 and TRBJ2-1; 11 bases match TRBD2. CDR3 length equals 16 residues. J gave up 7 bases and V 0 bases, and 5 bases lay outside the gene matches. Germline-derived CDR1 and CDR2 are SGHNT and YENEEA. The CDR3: CASSLELAGVKNEQFF. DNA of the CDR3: TGTGCCAGCAGCTTAGAACTAGCGGGAGTGAAAAATGAGCAGTTCTTC.

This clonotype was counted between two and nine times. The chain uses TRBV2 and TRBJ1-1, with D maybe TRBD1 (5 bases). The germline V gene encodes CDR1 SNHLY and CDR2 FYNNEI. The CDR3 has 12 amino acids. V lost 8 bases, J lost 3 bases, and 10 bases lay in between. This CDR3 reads CASLDSYTEAFF. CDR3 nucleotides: TGTGCCAGCTTAGACAGCTACACTGAAGCTTTCTTT.

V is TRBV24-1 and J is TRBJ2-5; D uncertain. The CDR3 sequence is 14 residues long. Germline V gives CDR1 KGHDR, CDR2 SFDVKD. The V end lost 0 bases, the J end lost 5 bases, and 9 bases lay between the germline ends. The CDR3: CATSDLRQVETQYF. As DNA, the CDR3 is TGTGCCACCAGTGATTTGAGGCAGGTTGAGACCCAGTACTTC.

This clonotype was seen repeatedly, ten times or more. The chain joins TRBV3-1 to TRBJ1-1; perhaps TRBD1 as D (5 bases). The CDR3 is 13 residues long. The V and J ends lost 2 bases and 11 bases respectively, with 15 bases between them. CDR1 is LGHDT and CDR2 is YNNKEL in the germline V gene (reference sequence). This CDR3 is CASSQFPGAQAFF. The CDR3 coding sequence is TGTGCCAGCAGCCAATTCCCCGGGGCCCAGGCTTTCTTT.

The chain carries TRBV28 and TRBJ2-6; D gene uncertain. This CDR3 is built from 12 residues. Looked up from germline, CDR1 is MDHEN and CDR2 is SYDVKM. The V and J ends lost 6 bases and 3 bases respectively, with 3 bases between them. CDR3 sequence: CASRRGANVLTF. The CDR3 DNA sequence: TGTGCCAGCAGGCGTGGGGCCAACGTCCTGACTTTC. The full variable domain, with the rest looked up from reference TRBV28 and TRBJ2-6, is DVKVTQSSRYLVKRTGEKVFLECVQDMDHENMFWYRQDPGLGLRLIYFSYDVKMKEKGDIPEGYSVSREKKERFSLILESASTNQTSMYLCASRRGANVLTFGAGSRLTVL.